One and the same sample provided the 8 T cell receptor beta chains below, sequenced in a study of blood T cell repertoires in COVID-19. TCRdb keeps only in-frame clones here, not all; method: immunoSEQ multiplex PCR. The sample includes fewer than 350,000 clones, approximately 86% seen only once; the top ten take around 2.1%. The source material was peripheral blood. The receptors originated from a woman in her thirties who had recovered from COVID-19.

The rearrangement links TRBV7-2 to TRBJ1-1; D not certain. The V end was cut by 1 base, the J end by 4 bases, with 10 bases between. This CDR3 spans 14 amino acids. Germline V CDR1 and CDR2: SGHTA, FQGNSA. The CDR3 region has the DNA TGTGCCAGCAGCTTAGGTTGGAGTGGCACTGAAGCTTTCTTT. This gives the protein CASSLGWSGTEAFF.

The chain employs TRBV7-9 and TRBJ1-5; possible D gene TRBD1, 6 bases. Deletions cut 5 bases from V and 1 base from J, with 9 bases between. The CDR3 is made up of 14 amino acids. Germline V gene data show CDR1 as SEHNR and CDR2 as FQNEAQ (reference sequence). The CDR3, as DNA: TGTGCCAGCAGCCATCAGGGGAGCAATCAGCCCCAGCATTTT. Translating it yields CASSHQGSNQPQHF.

V usage is TRBV5-1 and J usage is TRBJ1-3; D unresolved. Germline assignment: CDR1 SGHRS and CDR2 YFSETQ. The CDR3 runs 14 residues. Trimming took 0 bases from V and 0 from J, leaving 4 bases between them. CDR3 sequence (DNA): TGCGCCAGCAGCTTGGACAGCTCTGGAAACACCATATATTTT. This codes for CASSLDSSGNTIYF.

The rearrangement uses TRBV19 and TRBJ2-7; no clear D. There are 11 residues in the CDR3. V was cut by 10 bases and J by 3 bases, with 10 bases left in between. Germline CDR1 reads LNHDA; CDR2 reads SQIVND (reference sequence). The CDR3 coding sequence is TGTGCCACTAACAGTGGCTACGAGCAGTACTTC. This codes for CATNSGYEQYF.

The J gene is TRBJ2-3, the V gene TRBV10-1, with a tentative D call TRBD2 (5 bases). V gave up 3 bases and J gave up 0 bases, with 10 bases separating them. CDR1 and CDR2 from the germline V gene are WNHNN and SYGVQD (reference sequence). This CDR3 is 15 amino acids long. Written as DNA, the CDR3 is TGCGCCAGCAGTGACGGGGATCCTAGCACAGATACGCAGTATTTT. It codes for CASSDGDPSTDTQYF.

The chain recombines TRBV19 with TRBJ1-6; D is uncertain. Trimming stripped 6 bases from V and 5 bases from J, with 8 bases between. CDR1 is LNHDA and CDR2 is SQIVND in the germline V gene (reference sequence). The CDR3 extends over 13 amino acids. In nucleotides, the CDR3 is TGTGCCAGTAGGCAGGTTGATAATTCACCCCTCCACTTT. This gives the protein CASRQVDNSPLHF.

The genes are TRBV5-1 and TRBJ2-1; 9 nucleotides line up with TRBD2. The germline gives CDR1 SGHRS, CDR2 YFSETQ. V was clipped by 1 base and J by 3 bases; unmatched bases: 8. The CDR3 sequence is 17 residues long. The CDR3 here is CASSLSRGGLLYNEQFF. The CDR3 region has the DNA TGCGCCAGCAGCTTGTCGCGGGGGGGCCTCCTCTACAATGAGCAGTTCTTC.

The chain has TRBV2 and TRBJ1-1; 8 bases agree with TRBD1. The V gene end was trimmed by 6 bases and the J gene end by 5 bases; junction bases not matched to a gene: 8. Germline CDR1 reads SNHLY; CDR2 reads FYNNEI. The CDR3 length is 14 residues. The CDR3 here is CASRGDRNPTEAFF. The CDR3 region has the DNA TGTGCCAGCAGAGGGGACAGGAATCCGACTGAAGCTTTCTTT.